This is a list of T cell receptor beta chains from one sample in a study of identifying expanded T cells in peripheral blood. Repertoires were generated with immunoSEQ multiplex PCR, while TCRdb's copy carries only in-frame clones and drops some. The data show tens of thousands of clones, about four fifths seen once. Sequenced material: blood. The receptors originated from a person between 18 and 75 years old in good health. Each CDR3 is given with its conserved first and last residue. Fields, in order: J gene, clone size, V gene, D gene, CDR3 protein, CDR3 DNA. D genes are given only for firm matches. Clone size appears in some rows only: once, few, many, or a class for an expanded clone.

>TRBJ1-4|once|TRBV10-3|TRBD1
CAISPTGANEKLFF
TGTGCCATCAGCCCGACAGGGGCTAATGAAAAACTGTTTTTT
>TRBJ1-5|.|TRBV6-6|.
CASSYSGFNQPQHF
TGTGCCAGCAGTTACTCAGGGTTCAATCAGCCCCAGCATTTT
>TRBJ1-5|.|TRBV7-2|.
CASSRDSIQPQHF
TGTGCCAGCAGCCGCGACAGCATCCAGCCCCAGCATTTT
>TRBJ1-4|once|TRBV18|.
CASSAATLSNEKLFF
TGTGCCAGCTCCGCCGCCACGTTGTCTAATGAAAAACTGTTTTTT
>TRBJ2-3|.|TRBV20-1|.
CSVVHTDTQYF
TGCAGTGTCGTCCACACAGATACGCAGTATTTT
>TRBJ2-2|.|TRBV5-1|.
CASRAGTSFQGGELFF
TGCGCCAGCAGAGCCGGGACATCCTTTCAAGGCGGGGAGCTGTTTTTT
>TRBJ1-4|.|TRBV5-1|TRBD1
CASSLAQGGEKLFF
TGCGCCAGCAGCTTAGCGCAGGGGGGTGAAAAACTGTTTTTT
>TRBJ1-2|.|TRBV28|.
CAVDGETYGYTF
TGTGCCGTGGATGGGGAGACCTATGGCTACACCTTC
>TRBJ2-2|.|TRBV27|.
CASALVNTGELFF
TGTGCCAGCGCCCTGGTGAACACCGGGGAGCTGTTTTTT
>TRBJ2-3|.|TRBV6-5|.
CASSPDRLDTQYF
TGTGCCAGCAGCCCCGATCGTTTAGATACGCAGTATTTT
>TRBJ2-1|.|TRBV19|TRBD1
CASSVTGGPKYNEQFF
TGTGCCAGTAGTGTAACAGGGGGCCCCAAATACAATGAGCAGTTCTTC
>TRBJ2-7|.|TRBV28|.
CASSPSKGLGTSEYEQYF
TGTGCCAGCAGCCCCTCCAAGGGACTCGGAACCTCTGAATACGAGCAGTACTTC
>TRBJ1-1|.|TRBV19|.
CASSIILMDTSNTEAFF
TGTGCCAGTAGTATAATCTTGATGGACACCTCGAACACTGAAGCTTTCTTT
>TRBJ2-1|.|TRBV19|.
CASSFGSNNEQFF
TGTGCCAGTAGTTTCGGTAGCAACAATGAGCAGTTCTTC
>TRBJ2-2|.|TRBV5-4|TRBD2
CASSSDLRLAVETGELFF
TGTGCCAGCAGCTCCGACCTAAGACTAGCGGTCGAAACCGGGGAGCTGTTTTTT
>TRBJ2-1|.|TRBV10-3|.
CAISARPDLDNEQFF
TGTGCCATCAGTGCACGGCCGGACCTTGACAATGAGCAGTTCTTC
>TRBJ2-1|.|TRBV5-1|.
CVSSLEVGGDNEQFF
TGCGTCAGCAGCTTGGAAGTTGGTGGAGACAATGAGCAGTTCTTC
>TRBJ2-7|.|TRBV7-2|TRBD2
CASSLLRTSGSYEQYF
TGTGCCAGCAGCTTACTTCGGACTAGCGGGAGCTACGAGCAGTACTTC
>TRBJ1-4|.|TRBV30|TRBD1
CALHRGTDEKLFF
TGTGCCTTGCACAGGGGGACGGACGAAAAACTGTTTTTT
>TRBJ2-7|.|TRBV28|.
CASSTPSESPTEEQYF
TGTGCCAGCAGTACCCCTAGCGAATCCCCTACGGAGGAGCAGTACTTC
>TRBJ2-2|once|TRBV5-6|.
CASSLGRIVFPGELFF
TGTGCCAGCAGCTTGGGACGGATAGTTTTTCCCGGGGAGCTGTTTTTT
>TRBJ1-2|once|TRBV30|.
CAWSVNSRGSGYTF
TGTGCCTGGAGTGTAAACAGCCGCGGCTCTGGCTACACCTTC
>TRBJ1-4|.|TRBV28|TRBD1
CASSVIQGAGEKLFF
TGTGCCAGCAGTGTGATACAGGGGGCGGGGGAAAAACTGTTTTTT
>TRBJ2-2|.|TRBV11-3|.
CASSLSPQGRGAGELFF
TGTGCCAGCAGCCTTTCCCCCCAGGGTAGGGGAGCCGGGGAGCTGTTTTTT
>TRBJ2-7|.|TRBV19|.
CASSESGGSSYEQYF
TGTGCCAGTAGTGAATCAGGGGGGAGCTCCTACGAGCAGTACTTC
>TRBJ2-7|.|TRBV11-2|TRBD2
CASSFTSGNYEQYF
TGTGCCAGCAGCTTTACAAGCGGGAACTACGAGCAGTACTTC
>TRBJ1-1|.|TRBV11-2|.
CASSLSTGSGTEAFF
TGTGCCAGCAGCTTATCAACAGGCTCGGGGACTGAAGCTTTCTTT
>TRBJ2-1|.|TRBV5-1|TRBD2
CASSPGLAGNEQFF
TGCGCCAGCAGCCCCGGACTAGCTGGCAATGAGCAGTTCTTC
>TRBJ2-1|few|TRBV19|.
CASSTGRGLSEQFF
TGTGCCAGTAGTACCGGGAGAGGTCTGAGTGAGCAGTTCTTC
>TRBJ2-3|.|TRBV7-3|.
CASSLSGSTDTQYF
TGTGCCAGCAGCTTAAGTGGGAGTACCGATACGCAGTATTTT
>TRBJ2-2|.|TRBV28|.
CASSFSGIDTGELFF
TGTGCCAGCAGTTTTTCGGGGATCGACACCGGGGAGCTGTTTTTT
>TRBJ2-3|.|TRBV7-3|.
CASSFASTDTQYF
TGTGCCAGCAGCTTTGCTAGCACAGATACGCAGTATTTT
>TRBJ2-5|.|TRBV7-2|.
CASSLVGLETQYF
TGTGCCAGCAGCTTAGTAGGGTTGGAGACCCAGTACTTC
>TRBJ2-3|.|TRBV10-3|TRBD2
CATWGGLGRDTQYF
TGTGCCACGTGGGGGGGGTTAGGGAGAGATACGCAGTATTTT
>TRBJ2-7|.|TRBV29-1|TRBD1
CSVLGTGASSYEQYF
TGCAGCGTTCTTGGGACAGGGGCGAGCTCCTACGAGCAGTACTTC
>TRBJ1-1|.|TRBV20-1|TRBD1
CSASGQGGAFF
TGCAGTGCTAGTGGACAGGGGGGAGCTTTCTTT
>TRBJ2-1|once|TRBV27|TRBD2
CASSLSGTSRFNEQFF
TGTGCCAGCAGTTTATCCGGGACTAGCCGTTTTAATGAGCAGTTCTTC
>TRBJ1-5|.|TRBV6-6|.
CASRPLGPGLNQPQHF
TGTGCCAGCAGACCCCTGGGACCGGGTCTCAATCAGCCCCAGCATTTT
>TRBJ1-1|.|TRBV2|.
CASSSLNGDTEAFF
TGTGCCAGCAGTAGCCTAAATGGGGACACTGAAGCTTTCTTT
>TRBJ2-7|.|TRBV7-2|TRBD2
CASSPMPTSGRRYEQYF
TGTGCCAGCAGCCCTATGCCGACTAGCGGGAGGAGATACGAGCAGTACTTC
>TRBJ1-4|.|TRBV9|.
CASSVEAATGEKLFF
TGTGCCAGCAGCGTAGAGGCTGCAACTGGAGAAAAACTGTTTTTT
>TRBJ2-3|.|TRBV5-8|.
CASSLLTAYTATDTQYF
TGTGCCAGCAGCCTCCTGACAGCTTACACAGCTACAGATACGCAGTATTTT
>TRBJ2-5|once|TRBV5-1|TRBD2
CASSPEIGRGETQYF
TGCGCCAGCAGCCCTGAAATTGGGAGGGGAGAGACCCAGTACTTC
>TRBJ2-3|.|TRBV7-2|.
CASRYGGATGDTQYF
TGTGCCAGCAGATACGGGGGAGCGACTGGCGATACGCAGTATTTT
>TRBJ2-3|.|TRBV5-1|TRBD2
CASSTPGTSGTDTQYF
TGCGCCAGCAGCACACCCGGGACTAGCGGCACAGATACGCAGTATTTT
>TRBJ1-2|.|TRBV28|.
CASSFLGLRAVTNYGYTF
TGTGCCAGCAGTTTTCTGGGTCTTCGGGCAGTCACAAACTATGGCTACACCTTC
>TRBJ2-7|.|TRBV2|TRBD1
CATLGQGLPYEQYF
TGTGCCACCCTGGGACAGGGGTTACCCTACGAGCAGTACTTC
>TRBJ2-5|.|TRBV18|.
CASSPAETQYF
TGTGCCAGCTCACCAGCGGAGACCCAGTACTTC
>TRBJ2-2|.|TRBV30|TRBD2
CAWRGYRTSGSLGTGELFF
TGTGCCTGGAGGGGGTATAGGACTAGCGGGAGTTTGGGGACCGGGGAGCTGTTTTTT
>TRBJ2-1|.|TRBV15|TRBD2
CATSGSRLAGGTHNEQFF
TGTGCCACCAGCGGGAGTCGTCTAGCGGGAGGGACGCACAATGAGCAGTTCTTC
>TRBJ1-1|.|TRBV29-1|.
CSATGGGEAFF
TGCAGCGCCACTGGGGGTGGTGAAGCTTTCTTT